The present T cell receptor beta chain was sequenced within a study of cytomegalovirus exposure and HLA in healthy donors. The germline CDR1 and CDR2 sequences are MNHNS and SASEGT. With 0 bases removed from V and 2 bases from J, the gap between germline ends came to 8 bases. There are 15 residues in the CDR3. Healthy bone marrow donors made up the donors. Concerning this clone itself: Its antigen is not identified.

Primers: 60 Vbeta forward and 13 Jbeta reverse. Sequencing was performed with immunoSEQ multiplex PCR; in TCRdb, only in-frame clones are kept and a portion is missing. The sample has about 150,000 clones, over 60% seen once. Study-level findings and limits: In vitro testing confirmed a few CMV-associated chains as specific for CMV antigens. In a later analysis, a missense DCLRE1C variant was linked to TCR beta V- and J-gene trimming.

The sequencing sample was made of PBMCs. This receptor was taken from a man aged 40-50 years in good health and CMV-seronegative. The chain is built from TRBV6-1 and TRBJ1-5; no clear D gene. This chain's CDR3 is CASSEAPEGNQPQHF. The CDR3 DNA sequence: TGTGCCAGCAGTGAAGCTCCAGAAGGCAATCAGCCCCAGCATTTT.